The 7 T cell receptor beta chains presented below share a single source sample, sequenced in a study of T cell changes during pregnancy in multiple sclerosis. Assay used: immunoSEQ multiplex PCR; TCRdb lists only in-frame clones, some missing. There are about 93,000 clones in the sample; 80% to 95% occur only once, and approximately 1.9% lies in the top ten. The sample here was peripheral blood, taken after pregnancy. Source of these receptors: a female donor with multiple sclerosis, enrolled in a pregnancy study.

This chain connects TRBV7-3 to TRBJ2-5; D unresolved. V lost 4 bases, J lost 2 bases, and 5 bases lay in between. Germline CDR1 SGHTA, CDR2 FQGTGA. The CDR3 totals 12 residues. The CDR3 DNA sequence: TGTGCCAGCAGCTCCTCTCAAGAGACCCAGTACTTC. Translated, it gives CASSSSQETQYF.

This chain links TRBV4-2 with TRBJ1-1; D might be TRBD1 (5 bases). The V end lost 6 bases, the J end lost 2 bases, and 16 bases lay between the germline ends. Germline CDR1 and CDR2: LGHNA and YNFKEQ. The CDR3 has 15 amino acids. The CDR3 sequence is CASSRDVGANTEAFF. CDR3 DNA: TGTGCCAGCAGTCGAGACGTAGGGGCAAACACTGAAGCTTTCTTT.

The chain carries TRBV15 and TRBJ1-1; possibly TRBD1 for D (5 bases). The CDR3 spans 13 residues. Germline V lookup: CDR1 LNHNV, CDR2 YYDKDF (reference sequence). Trimming took 4 bases from V and 1 from J, leaving 7 bases between them. The CDR3 sequence: CATSMDKNTEAFF. CDR3 in DNA: TGTGCCACCAGCATGGACAAGAACACTGAAGCTTTCTTT.

This chain uses TRBV30 with TRBJ2-6, with D unresolved. V was cut by 2 bases and J by 1 base, with 12 bases left in between. Per germline, CDR1 GTSNPN and CDR2 SVGIG (reference sequence). This CDR3 contains 16 residues. In DNA, the CDR3 is TGTGCCTGGAGTTTGGCAGGCGAGTCTGGGGCCAACGTCCTGACTTTC. Its translation is CAWSLAGESGANVLTF.

This chain joins TRBV19 and TRBJ2-2; 12 bases fit TRBD2. The germline V gene encodes CDR1 LNHDA and CDR2 SQIVND (reference sequence). Trimming at V came to 6 bases and at J to 6 bases, leaving 8 bases not matched to a gene. CDR3 length: 16 residues. CDR3 sequence reads: CASSRLAGVAAGELFF. For the CDR3, the DNA is TGTGCCAGTAGCAGACTAGCGGGAGTCGCCGCCGGGGAGCTGTTTTTT. Complete variable domain (other parts from reference TRBV19 and TRBJ2-2): DGGITQSPKYLFRKEGQNVTLSCEQNLNHDAMYWYRQDPGQGLRLIYYSQIVNDFQKGDIAEGYSVSREKKESFPLTVTSAQKNPTAFYLCASSRLAGVAAGELFFGEGSRLTVL.

As concerns this clone: Other nucleotide sequences in the sample specify the same CDR3. The chain uses TRBV10-3 and TRBJ1-5, with 8 bases that match TRBD1. This CDR3 has 13 amino acids. V was clipped by 6 bases and J by 4 bases; unmatched bases: 2. CDR1 is ENHRY, CDR2 SYGVKD, per germline. For the CDR3, the DNA is TGTGCCATCAGCGGGACAGGTAATCAGCCCCAGCATTTT. Amino acids: CAISGTGNQPQHF.

The rearrangement joins TRBV5-8 to TRBJ1-1; perhaps TRBD1 as D (5 bases). V dropped 4 bases and J dropped 0 bases, with 16 bases sitting between them. This CDR3 is 16 amino acids long. Looked up from germline, CDR1 is SGHTS and CDR2 is YDEGEE. The CDR3 here is CASSPRPRTMNTEAFF. CDR3 DNA: TGTGCCAGCAGCCCACGTCCACGGACAATGAACACTGAAGCTTTCTTT.